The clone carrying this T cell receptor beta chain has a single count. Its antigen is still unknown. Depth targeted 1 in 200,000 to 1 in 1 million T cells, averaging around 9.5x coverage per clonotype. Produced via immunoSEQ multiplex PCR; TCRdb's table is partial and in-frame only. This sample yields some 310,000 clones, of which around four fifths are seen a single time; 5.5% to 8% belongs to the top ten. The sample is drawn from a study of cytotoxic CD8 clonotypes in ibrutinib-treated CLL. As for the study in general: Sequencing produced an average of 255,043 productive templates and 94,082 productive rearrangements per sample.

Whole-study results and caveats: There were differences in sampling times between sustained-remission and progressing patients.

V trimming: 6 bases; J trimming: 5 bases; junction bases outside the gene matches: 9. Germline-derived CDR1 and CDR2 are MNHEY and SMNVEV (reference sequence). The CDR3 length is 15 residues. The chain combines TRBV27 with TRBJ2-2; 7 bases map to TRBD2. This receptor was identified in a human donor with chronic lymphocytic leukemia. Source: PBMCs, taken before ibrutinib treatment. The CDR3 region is CASRTSGIDTGELFF. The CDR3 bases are TGTGCCAGCAGGACGAGCGGGATAGATACCGGGGAGCTGTTTTTT.